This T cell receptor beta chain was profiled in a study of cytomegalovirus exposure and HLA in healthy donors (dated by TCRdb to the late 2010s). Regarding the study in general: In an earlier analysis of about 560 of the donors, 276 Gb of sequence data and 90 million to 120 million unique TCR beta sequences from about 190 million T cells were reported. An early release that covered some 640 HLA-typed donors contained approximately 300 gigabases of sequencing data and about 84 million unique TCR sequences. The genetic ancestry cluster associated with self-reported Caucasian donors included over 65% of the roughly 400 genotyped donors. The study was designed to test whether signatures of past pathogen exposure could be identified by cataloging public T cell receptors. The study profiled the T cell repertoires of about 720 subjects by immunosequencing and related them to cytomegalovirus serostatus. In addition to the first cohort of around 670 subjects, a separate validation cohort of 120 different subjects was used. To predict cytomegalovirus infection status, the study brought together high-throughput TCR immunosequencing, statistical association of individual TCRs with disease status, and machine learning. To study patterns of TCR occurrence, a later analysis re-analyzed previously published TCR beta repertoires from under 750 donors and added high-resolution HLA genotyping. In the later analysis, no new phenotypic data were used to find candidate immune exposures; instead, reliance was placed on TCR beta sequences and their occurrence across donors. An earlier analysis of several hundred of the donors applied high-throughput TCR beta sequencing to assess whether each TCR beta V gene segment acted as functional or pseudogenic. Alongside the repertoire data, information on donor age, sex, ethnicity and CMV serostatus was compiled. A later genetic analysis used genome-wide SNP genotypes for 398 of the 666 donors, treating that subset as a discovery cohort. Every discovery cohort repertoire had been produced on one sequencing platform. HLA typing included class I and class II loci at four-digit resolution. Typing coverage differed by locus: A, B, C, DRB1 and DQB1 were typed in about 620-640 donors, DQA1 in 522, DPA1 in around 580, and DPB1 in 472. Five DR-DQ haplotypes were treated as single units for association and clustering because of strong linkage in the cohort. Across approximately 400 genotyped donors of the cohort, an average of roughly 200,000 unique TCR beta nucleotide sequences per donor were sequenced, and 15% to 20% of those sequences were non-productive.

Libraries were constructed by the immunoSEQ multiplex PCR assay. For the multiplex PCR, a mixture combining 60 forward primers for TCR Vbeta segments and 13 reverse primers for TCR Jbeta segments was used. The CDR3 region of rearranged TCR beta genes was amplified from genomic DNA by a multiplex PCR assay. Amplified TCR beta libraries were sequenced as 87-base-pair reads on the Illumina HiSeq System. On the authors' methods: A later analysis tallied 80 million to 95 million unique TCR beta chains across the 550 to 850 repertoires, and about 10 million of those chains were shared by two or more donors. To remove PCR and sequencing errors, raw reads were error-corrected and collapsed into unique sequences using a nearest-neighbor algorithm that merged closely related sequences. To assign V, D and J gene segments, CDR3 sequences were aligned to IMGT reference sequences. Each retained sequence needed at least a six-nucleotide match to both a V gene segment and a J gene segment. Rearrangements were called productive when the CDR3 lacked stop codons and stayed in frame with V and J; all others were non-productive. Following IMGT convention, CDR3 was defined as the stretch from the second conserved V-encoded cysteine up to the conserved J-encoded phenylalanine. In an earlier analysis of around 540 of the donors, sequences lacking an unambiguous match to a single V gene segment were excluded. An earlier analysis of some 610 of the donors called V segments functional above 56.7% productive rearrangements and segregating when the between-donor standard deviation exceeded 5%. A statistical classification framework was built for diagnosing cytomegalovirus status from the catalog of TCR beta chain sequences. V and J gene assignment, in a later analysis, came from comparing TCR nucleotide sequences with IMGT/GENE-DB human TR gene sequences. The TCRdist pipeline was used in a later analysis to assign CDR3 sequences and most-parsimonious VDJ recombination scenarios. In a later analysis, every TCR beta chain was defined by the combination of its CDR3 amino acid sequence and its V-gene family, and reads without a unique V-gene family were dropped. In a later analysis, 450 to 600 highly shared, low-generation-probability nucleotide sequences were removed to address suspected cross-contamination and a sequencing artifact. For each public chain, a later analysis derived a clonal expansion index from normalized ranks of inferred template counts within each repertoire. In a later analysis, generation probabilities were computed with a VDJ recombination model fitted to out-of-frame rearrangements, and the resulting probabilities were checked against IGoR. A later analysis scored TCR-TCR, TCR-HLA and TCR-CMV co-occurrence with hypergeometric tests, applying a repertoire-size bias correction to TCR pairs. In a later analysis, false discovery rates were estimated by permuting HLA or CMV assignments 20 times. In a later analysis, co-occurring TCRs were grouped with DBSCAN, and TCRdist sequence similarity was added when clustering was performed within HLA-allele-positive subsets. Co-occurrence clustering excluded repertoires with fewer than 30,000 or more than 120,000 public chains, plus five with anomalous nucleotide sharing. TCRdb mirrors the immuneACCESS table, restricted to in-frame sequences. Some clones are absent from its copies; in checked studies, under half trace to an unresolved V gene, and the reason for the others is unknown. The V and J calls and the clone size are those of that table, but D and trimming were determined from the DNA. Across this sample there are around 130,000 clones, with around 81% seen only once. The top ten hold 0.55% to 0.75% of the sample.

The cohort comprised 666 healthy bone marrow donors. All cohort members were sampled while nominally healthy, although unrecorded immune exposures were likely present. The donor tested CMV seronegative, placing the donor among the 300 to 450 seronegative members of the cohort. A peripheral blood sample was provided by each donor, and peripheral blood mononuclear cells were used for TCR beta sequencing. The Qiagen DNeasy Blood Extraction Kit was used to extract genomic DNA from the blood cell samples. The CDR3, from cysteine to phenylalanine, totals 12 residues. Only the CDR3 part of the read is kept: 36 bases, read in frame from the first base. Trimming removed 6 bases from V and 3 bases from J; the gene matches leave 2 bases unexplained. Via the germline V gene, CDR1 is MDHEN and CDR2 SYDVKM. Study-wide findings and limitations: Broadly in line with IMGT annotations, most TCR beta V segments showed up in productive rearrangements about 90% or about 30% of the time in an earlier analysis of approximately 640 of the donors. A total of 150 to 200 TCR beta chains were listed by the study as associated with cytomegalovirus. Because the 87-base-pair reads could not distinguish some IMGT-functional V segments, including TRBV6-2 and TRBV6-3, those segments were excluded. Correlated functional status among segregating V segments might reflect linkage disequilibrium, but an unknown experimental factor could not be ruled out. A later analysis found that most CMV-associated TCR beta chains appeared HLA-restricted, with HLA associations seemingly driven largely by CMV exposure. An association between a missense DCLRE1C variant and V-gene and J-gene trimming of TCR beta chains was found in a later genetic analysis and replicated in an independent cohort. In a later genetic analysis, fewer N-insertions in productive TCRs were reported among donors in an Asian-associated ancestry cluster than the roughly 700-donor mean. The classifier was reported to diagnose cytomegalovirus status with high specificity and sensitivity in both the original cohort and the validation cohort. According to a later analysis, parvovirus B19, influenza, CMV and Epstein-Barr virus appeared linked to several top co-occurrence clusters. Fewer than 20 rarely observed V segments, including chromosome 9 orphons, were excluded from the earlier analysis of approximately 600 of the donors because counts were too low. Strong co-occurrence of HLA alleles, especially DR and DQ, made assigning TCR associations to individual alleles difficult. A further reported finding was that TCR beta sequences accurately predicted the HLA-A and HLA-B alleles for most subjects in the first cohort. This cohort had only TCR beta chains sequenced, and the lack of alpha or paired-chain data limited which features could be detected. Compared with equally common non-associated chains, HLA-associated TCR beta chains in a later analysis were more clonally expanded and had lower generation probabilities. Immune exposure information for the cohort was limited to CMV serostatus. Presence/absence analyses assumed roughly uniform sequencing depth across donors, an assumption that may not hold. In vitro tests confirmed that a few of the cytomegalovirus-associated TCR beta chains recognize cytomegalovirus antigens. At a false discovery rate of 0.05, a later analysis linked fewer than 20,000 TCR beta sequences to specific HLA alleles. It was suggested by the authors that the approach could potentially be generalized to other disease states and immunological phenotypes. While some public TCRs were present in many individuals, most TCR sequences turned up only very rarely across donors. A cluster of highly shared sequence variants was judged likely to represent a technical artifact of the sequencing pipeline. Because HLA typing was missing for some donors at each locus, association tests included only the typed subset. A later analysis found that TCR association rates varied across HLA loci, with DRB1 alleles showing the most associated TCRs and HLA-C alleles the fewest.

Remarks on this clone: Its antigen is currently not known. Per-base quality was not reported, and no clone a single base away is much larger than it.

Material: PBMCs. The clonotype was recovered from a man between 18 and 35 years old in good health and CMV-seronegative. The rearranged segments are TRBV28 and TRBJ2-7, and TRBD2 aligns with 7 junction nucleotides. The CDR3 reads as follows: CASRGGVYEQYF. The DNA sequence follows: TGTGCCAGCAGGGGGGGGGTCTACGAGCAGTACTTC.